This T cell receptor beta chain appears in the sequencing data of a study of technical replicates of blood from a handful of donors. This clone was observed a single time. After removal of 4 bases from V and 6 bases from J, the junction contained 4 bases not matched to a gene. CDR3 length: 13 amino acids. Assay used: immunoSEQ multiplex PCR; TCRdb lists only in-frame clones, some missing. The repertoire has tens of thousands of clones, around nine tenths of them found once; the top ten carry less than 5.5%. The rearrangement joins TRBV5-3 to TRBJ1-2; TRBD1 aligns across 9 bases. TRBV5-3 is labeled an ORF, and its function is uncertain. Sequencing used PBMCs. The TCR was taken from a human donor in good health. Some clones in this sample may be carry-over from other donors' samples. As DNA, the CDR3 is TGTGCCAGAAGCCGGGACAGGGACCATGGCTACACCTTC. Residues: CARSRDRDHGYTF.